Shown below are 2 T cell receptor beta chains from a single sample sequenced in a study of T-cell memory formation after mild COVID-19. One entry per CDR3 protein results from TCRdb running MiXCR on the 5' RACE reads. This sample yields just over 400,000 distinct CDR3 sequences, of which less than 25% are seen a single time; roughly 14% belongs to the top ten. Sequencing was performed on PBMCs or a T cell subset sorted from them (not recorded which). These receptors were obtained from an adult woman who had mild COVID-19 (a few samples of this study predate the infection). Cell type and time point are not known.

The chain employs TRBV11-2 and TRBJ1-1; perhaps TRBD1 as D (6 bases). V lost 0 bases, J lost 11 bases, and 13 bases lay in between. Germline-derived CDR1 and CDR2 are SGHAT and FQNNGV. This CDR3 comprises 13 residues. In DNA, the CDR3 is TGTGCCAGCAGCTTAGAACGCAGGGGTTGGGCTTTCTTT. Its protein product is CASSLERRGWAFF. Variable domain in full (rest from reference TRBV11-2 and TRBJ1-1): EAGVAQSPRYKIIEKRQSVAFWCNPISGHATLYWYQQILGQGPKLLIQFQNNGVVDDSQLPKDRFSAERLKGVDSTLKIQPAKLEDSAVYLCASSLERRGWAFFGQGTRLTVV.

V gene TRBV12-3 or TRBV12-4 combines with J gene TRBJ2-3; TRBD2 aligns across 8 bases. The J segment lost 2 bases and the V segment lost 1 base, leaving 2 bases of the junction unmatched. The CDR3 runs 15 residues. The CDR3: CASSLVLADTDTQYF. DNA of the CDR3: TGTGCCAGCAGTTTAGTACTAGCGGACACAGATACGCAGTATTTT.